The 17 T cell receptor beta chains reported below all come from one sample, sequenced in a study of post-analysis software for immune sequencing data. Overall study results and limits: Among a few TRBV segments more frequent in patients than controls were TRBV5-6, TRBV5-1 and TRBV20-1.

Presence of unique molecular identifiers characterized the TCR beta cDNA libraries. TCRdb redid the calling of the PCR reads with MiXCR, one entry per CDR3 protein. The sample holds roughly 800,000 distinct CDR3 sequences; 46% are singletons and the top ten take 4% to 5%. Which antigens these TCRs recognize remains unknown. The specimen was blood. The receptors stem from a girl aged 10 to 17 with multiple sclerosis.

This sequence joins TRBV15 and TRBJ2-3, with TRBD2 matching over 14 bases. The ends lost 8 bases at V and 4 bases at J; junction bases unmatched: 5. CDR1 is LNHNV, CDR2 YYDKDF, per germline (reference sequence). The CDR3 covers 15 residues. The CDR3 DNA reads as TGTGCCACCGTCCAGACTAGCGGGAGGGCAGATACGCAGTATTTT. It translates to CATVQTSGRADTQYF.

The V and J genes are TRBV7-9 and TRBJ2-7, with 10 bases lining up with TRBD1. The V and J ends lost 5 bases and 2 bases, in that order; junction bases with no gene match: 18. The V gene's germline CDR1 is SEHNR and CDR2 FQNEAQ (reference sequence). There are 19 residues in the CDR3. The CDR3 is CASSPGTGEAGTRTYEQYF. As DNA, the CDR3 is TGTGCCAGCAGCCCGGGGACAGGGGAAGCCGGGACTAGGACCTACGAGCAGTACTTC.

This clonotype was seen more than once but under ten times. The chain is built from TRBV7-9 and TRBJ2-5; possible D gene TRBD2, 5 bases. Trimming pared 3 bases from V and 1 base from J, leaving 9 bases between. Germline V gives CDR1 SEHNR, CDR2 FQNEAQ (reference sequence). The CDR3 is made up of 14 amino acids. The CDR3 sequence is CASSFSRAQETQYF. The DNA of the CDR3 is TGTGCCAGCAGCTTCTCGCGGGCCCAAGAGACCCAGTACTTC.

V gene TRBV28 combines with J gene TRBJ2-5; possibly TRBD2 for D (6 bases). The DNA end is a closer match to TRBJ2-7, so the J assignment may be wrong. Germline CDR1 is MDHEN and CDR2 is SYDVKM. The CDR3 loop spans 12 amino acids. Written as DNA, the CDR3 is TGTGCCAGCAAGGAGACTAGGGGCGAGCAGTACTTC. Translation: CASKETRGEQYF.

The chain recombines TRBV4-3 with TRBJ2-1; a possible D gene is TRBD2 (6 bases). The CDR3 runs to 15 residues. The V end lost 1 base, the J end lost 9 bases, and 16 bases lay between the germline ends. Looked up from germline, CDR1 is LGHNA and CDR2 is YSLEER. The CDR3 DNA sequence: TGCGCCAGCAGCCAAGTAGGTGGAGGGCCGGGTGAGCAGTTCTTC. This translates into CASSQVGGGPGEQFF.

The CDR3 DNA is TGTGGGGACGGGACTAGCGCTCCCTACGAGCAGTACTTC. Its translation: CGDGTSAPYEQYF. V gene TRBV15 combines with J gene TRBJ2-7; 10 bases line up with TRBD2. This CDR3 comprises 13 residues. The germline V gene encodes CDR1 LNHNV and CDR2 YYDKDF (reference sequence).

The chain recombines TRBV20-1 with TRBJ1-2; 7 positions agree with TRBD1. Germline CDR1 reads DFQATT; CDR2 reads SNEGSKA (reference sequence). The CDR3 spans 18 residues. V lost 1 base and J lost 1; bases outside the gene matches: 15. This chain's CDR3 is CSARAYATPGQLNYGYTF. Here the CDR3 DNA reads TGCAGTGCTAGAGCCTACGCCACGCCGGGACAGCTTAACTATGGCTACACCTTC.

Only a few counts were recorded for this clonotype. The chain combines TRBV12-3 or TRBV12-4 with TRBJ2-6; 9 bases line up with TRBD1. J lost 2 bases, V lost 3 bases, and 11 bases had no gene match. The CDR3 loop spans 19 amino acids. This CDR3 is CASSFPRTGVVTGANVLTF. CDR3 DNA sequence: TGTGCCAGCAGTTTCCCCAGGACAGGGGTTGTGACTGGGGCCAACGTCCTGACTTTC.

The gene calls are TRBV12-3 or TRBV12-4 and TRBJ2-1; 11 nucleotides align to TRBD2. With 8 bases clipped from V and 2 bases from J, the junction kept 14 bases outside the gene matches. CDR3 size: 18 residues. CDR3 bases: TGTGCCAGCCGGGGCGGGACTAGCGGCCCGGGCCCCTACAATGAGCAGTTCTTC. It translates to CASRGGTSGPGPYNEQFF.

This rearrangement joins TRBV27 to TRBJ1-2, with 7 bases fitting TRBD1. This CDR3 has 15 residues. CDR1 is MNHEY, CDR2 SMNVEV, per germline (reference sequence). J was trimmed by 1 base and V by 9 bases; bases with no gene match: 11. The CDR3 DNA sequence: TGTGCCAGTGGGGGACAGTTGGACCTTAACTATGGCTACACCTTC. Translation gives CASGGQLDLNYGYTF.

This chain joins TRBV7-9 and TRBJ1-2; D perhaps matches TRBD1 (5 bases). Germline CDR1 is SEHNR and CDR2 is FQNEAQ (reference sequence). This CDR3 region has 14 residues. Deletions cut 0 bases from V and 8 bases from J, with 13 bases between. CDR3 sequence reads: CASSLAADRGGYTF. In DNA, the CDR3 is TGTGCCAGCAGCTTAGCCGCAGATAGGGGAGGCTACACCTTC.

This clonotype has more than one count but fewer than ten. The chain links TRBV5-6 to TRBJ2-5; possible D gene TRBD1, 6 bases. Germline V CDR1 and CDR2: SGHDT, YYEEEE. V was trimmed by 3 bases and J by 5 bases, leaving 17 bases between them. The CDR3 length is 15 residues. The DNA for the CDR3 is TGTGCCAGCAGCTCCTATGCTCCGAGGGGGGAGACCCAGTACTTC. Translating it yields CASSSYAPRGETQYF.

V and J are TRBV5-5 and TRBJ2-3, with D possibly being TRBD1 or TRBD2 (5 bases each). Germline V gene sequence: CDR1 SGHKS, CDR2 YYEKEE (reference sequence). Trimming removed 3 bases from V and 0 bases from J, with 14 bases in between. CDR3 size: 16 residues. The CDR3 spells CASSWGPWDSTDTQYF. CDR3 nucleotide sequence: TGTGCCAGCAGCTGGGGACCTTGGGATAGCACAGATACGCAGTATTTT.

This clonotype showed up just a few times. The CDR3 nucleotides read TGTGCCACCAGTGTGGGGCGGAATCAGCCCCAGCATTTT. It codes for CATSVGRNQPQHF. The chain uses TRBV24-1 and TRBJ1-5; D may be TRBD1 (5 bases). V lost 5 bases and J 4 bases, leaving 8 bases between the germline ends. The CDR3 totals 13 residues. The germline gives CDR1 KGHDR, CDR2 SFDVKD.

V is TRBV29-1 and J is TRBJ2-7; weak D call: TRBD2 (5 bases). The CDR3 length is 15 residues. Trimming removed 1 base at V and 0 bases at J, with 13 bases between. CDR1 and CDR2 (germline): SQVTM, ANQGSEA. The chain's CDR3 is CSVEGTGNHSYEQYF. CDR3 DNA: TGCAGCGTTGAAGGGACGGGGAACCACTCCTACGAGCAGTACTTC.

The rearrangement links TRBV12-3 or TRBV12-4 to TRBJ1-1; 7 bases fit TRBD1. The CDR3 runs 15 residues. V lost 3 bases to trimming and J lost 8 bases; unmatched junction nucleotides: 12. As DNA, the CDR3 is TGTGCCAGCAGTTTGTCGGGGAGGGGACAGTCAGAAGCTTTCTTT. Protein product: CASSLSGRGQSEAFF.

This clonotype was observed at least ten times. V is TRBV6-1 and J is TRBJ1-2; TRBD1 aligns across 8 bases. The V gene's germline CDR1 is MNHNS and CDR2 SASEGT. There are 15 residues in the CDR3. Unmatched junction bases numbered 8, after V lost 2 bases and J lost 6 bases. The CDR3 protein is CASSERSGGADGYTF. For the CDR3, the DNA is TGTGCCAGCAGTGAAAGGTCAGGGGGCGCAGATGGCTACACCTTC.